This T cell receptor beta chain was captured by sequencing in a study of T cells in Graves' hyperthyroidism and ophthalmopathy (dated by TCRdb to between 2018 and 2021). Describing the broader study: Peripheral blood samples were taken at initial diagnosis, before any treatment was given. To identify TCR V-J signatures that set the groups apart, the researchers used a discovery cohort of 95 to 100 patients, made up of around 40 with Graves' ophthalmopathy and 57 with stable Graves' hyperthyroidism. An independent validation cohort of about 20 hyperthyroidism patients and approximately 15 patients who later progressed to ophthalmopathy tested prospective prediction of ophthalmopathy. For training and testing, the roughly 93 patients in the discovery cohort were randomly divided in a 7:3 ratio. In about 6 Graves' hyperthyroidism patients, the study also compared T-cell repertoires from thyroid tissue with T-cell repertoires from blood. Following sampling, methimazole starting at 30 mg daily was given to hyperthyroidism patients, and high-dose intravenous methylprednisolone was given to ophthalmopathy patients. TCR Vbeta CDR3 sequencing of some 140 peripheral blood samples (over 40 ophthalmopathy, about 74 hyperthyroidism and roughly 17 progressor patients) is reported in the paper. Here is what the overall study found, with its caveats: Most expanded thyroid clonotypes (frequency above 0.001) were also found in blood, which suggests that blood repertoires may mirror thyroid immune responses. A 13 V-J signature model separated ophthalmopathy from stable hyperthyroidism, with 87.88% sensitivity and roughly 82% specificity in cross-validation and 80%/75% in testing. No statistical method was used to set the sample size in advance, and investigators knew the group allocation. In validation, the model predicted progression to ophthalmopathy with over 65% sensitivity and 72% to 75% specificity, a median of roughly seven months before onset.

For CDR1 and CDR2, the germline V gene (reference sequence) lists DFQATT and SNEGSKA. V trim: 6 bases; J trim: 4 bases; unmatched bases: 9. Including the terminal cysteine and phenylalanine, the CDR3 comprises 13 residues. CDR3 DNA only is kept here, 39 bases in frame from base 1. The TCR beta CDR3 regions were amplified from the RNA transcripts. The TCR CDR3 was subjected to a first round of RT-PCR using the HTBI primer set and the Qiagen OneStep RT-PCR kit. The libraries were constructed in a second round of multiplex PCR and then size-selected and purified. Libraries were sequenced paired-end with 100 bp reads on an Illumina HiSeq2000. Under the source paper's analysis protocol: SOAPnuke was used to process the raw data, removing reads that contained adapters or uncalled bases, had a mean Phred below 15, or lacked an exact match to the constant primer or identifier. COPE v1.2.5 was used to merge the high-quality paired reads, and each unique nucleotide sequence was defined as a clonotype. Clonotypes were aligned to IMGT TRBV, TRBD and TRBJ reference segments using MiTCR v1.1. Only V-J combinations with frequency above 0.0001, covering roughly 99% of repertoires, were analysed. The TCS score was defined as F50 (clonal expansion) divided by E x V (chaos), with BLOSUM62-based TCRdist calculated between CDR3 peptides within each V-J. Welch's t-statistics and random forest reduced roughly 500 V-J features to around 14, which were used in a naive Bayes classifier (R e1071). The similarity between thyroid and blood repertoires was quantified using the Morisita-Horn index. TCRdb trimmed the raw reads at Q25, called clones with MiXCR and kept productive beta chains. Identical CDR3 protein sequences are pooled into one entry, listed with their most common genes and DNA. TCRdb's processing, not the authors', yielded these V and J calls. Across this sample there are fewer than 650,000 distinct CDR3 sequences, with roughly 14% seen only once. Jointly, the top ten make up about 4% of the sample.

Ophthalmopathy patients had moderately to severely active disease, Clinical Activity Score of at least 3, NOSPECS grade of at least 4, and duration under 3 months. Exclusion was applied to patients with uncontrolled infections, other autoimmune diseases, pregnancy or lactation. Diagnoses were established on the basis of clinical symptoms, serum thyroxine and TRAb, thyroid ultrasound, and orbital computed tomography. Ficoll-Paque density gradient centrifugation was used to isolate PBMCs from approximately 10 ml of fresh peripheral blood. Total RNA was extracted with Trizol reagent, and quality was checked on an Agilent 2100 Bioanalyzer. At least ten counts were recorded for this clonotype. The antigen it recognizes is unknown. No much larger clonotype is one base removed from it; base qualities were not supplied.

The sequenced material came from blood. The TCR originated in a woman aged 40 to 55 with Graves' ophthalmopathy. The receptor chain draws on TRBV20-1 and TRBJ2-7, and 7 junctional nucleotides match TRBD1. CDR3 protein: CSATTGAPYEQYF. The DNA sequence is given as TGCAGTGCCACCACAGGGGCCCCTTACGAGCAGTACTTC.